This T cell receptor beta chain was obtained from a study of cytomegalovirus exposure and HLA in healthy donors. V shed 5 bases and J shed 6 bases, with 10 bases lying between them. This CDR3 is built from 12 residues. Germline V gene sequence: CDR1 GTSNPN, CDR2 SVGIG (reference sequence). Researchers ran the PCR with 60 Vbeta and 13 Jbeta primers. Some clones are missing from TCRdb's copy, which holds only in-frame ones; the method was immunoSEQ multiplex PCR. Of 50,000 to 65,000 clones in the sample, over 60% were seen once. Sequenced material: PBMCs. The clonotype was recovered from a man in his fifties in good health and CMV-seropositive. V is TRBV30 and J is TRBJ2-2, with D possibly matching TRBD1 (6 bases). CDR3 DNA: TGTGCCTGGGCTAAGGGGGCCGGGGAGCTGTTTTTT. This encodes CAWAKGAGELFF.